These 11 T cell receptor beta chains were all obtained from the same sample, sequenced in a study of blood T cell repertoires in COVID-19. Assay used: immunoSEQ multiplex PCR; TCRdb lists only in-frame clones, some missing. This sample yields tens of thousands of clones, of which around 90% are seen a single time; less than 8.5% belongs to the top ten. Sequencing was carried out using peripheral blood. The receptors shown here come from a human donor in a cohort sampled during active COVID-19.

This rearrangement joins TRBV15 to TRBJ2-5; 10 positions agree with TRBD1. From germline, CDR1 is LNHNV and CDR2 YYDKDF (reference sequence). J was trimmed by 4 bases and V by 5 bases; bases with no gene match: 10. This CDR3 spans 16 amino acids. The CDR3 DNA reads TGTGCCACCAGCTATGGGGGACAGGGGCCAGGAGAGACCCAGTACTTC. This gives the protein CATSYGGQGPGETQYF.

This chain connects TRBV5-8 to TRBJ2-5, with 7 nucleotides matching TRBD1. The length of the CDR3 is 16 residues. Germline V lookup: CDR1 SGHTS, CDR2 YDEGEE. V was pared by 2 bases and J by 2 bases, with 9 bases of the junction left unmatched. The CDR3 sequence: CASSFGQGTVQETQYF. Written as DNA, the CDR3 is TGTGCCAGCAGCTTCGGGCAAGGGACAGTTCAAGAGACCCAGTACTTC.

This clone was observed a handful of times. V gene TRBV18 combines with J gene TRBJ1-2, with 8 positions matching TRBD1. CDR1 and CDR2 from the germline V gene are KGHSH and LQKENI. The CDR3 consists of 17 residues. With 6 bases clipped from V and 6 bases from J, the junction kept 18 bases outside the gene matches. Here the CDR3 DNA reads TGTGCCAGCTCGCAACTTTCCTCTGGACAGGGTGGAAATGGCTACACCTTC. Its translation is CASSQLSSGQGGNGYTF.

The V and J genes are TRBV5-1 and TRBJ1-2, with TRBD1 identical over 7 bases. The V segment lost 5 bases and the J segment 1 base; nucleotides outside the gene matches: 8. The CDR3 extends over 15 amino acids. Germline CDR1 SGHRS, CDR2 YFSETQ. In DNA, the CDR3 is TGCGCCAGCAGGCACGGGACAGTGGTTAACTATGGCTACACCTTC. Its protein is CASRHGTVVNYGYTF.

The chain couples TRBV28 to TRBJ1-1; TRBD1 agrees at 8 bases. The V and J ends lost 4 bases and 3 bases, in that order; junction bases with no gene match: 10. Germline V gives CDR1 MDHEN, CDR2 SYDVKM. The CDR3 loop spans 16 amino acids. The CDR3 loop is CASSSFWTGSDTEAFF. The CDR3 DNA is TGTGCCAGCAGTTCCTTCTGGACAGGGTCCGACACTGAAGCTTTCTTT. The full variable domain, in which reference TRBV28 and TRBJ1-1 provide the parts outside the CDR3, is DVKVTQSSRYLVKRTGEKVFLECVQDMDHENMFWYRQDPGLGLRLIYFSYDVKMKEKGDIPEGYSVSREKKERFSLILESASTNQTSMYLCASSSFWTGSDTEAFFGQGTRLTVV.

V and J are TRBV4-2 and TRBJ1-4; D not certain. V was clipped by 4 bases and J by 0 bases, with 18 bases between them. Germline CDR1 LGHNA, CDR2 YNFKEQ. The CDR3 is 18 residues long. The CDR3 loop reads CASSLGLSPDATNEKLFF. In DNA form, the CDR3 reads TGTGCCAGCAGCCTTGGACTTTCGCCAGATGCAACTAATGAAAAACTGTTTTTT.

Comments on this clone: Other DNA sequences from this sample encode an identical CDR3 as well. V and J are TRBV5-1 and TRBJ2-5; 12 bases agree with TRBD2. The CDR3 covers 16 residues. V lost 0 bases and J lost 2; bases outside the gene matches: 2. CDR1 SGHRS and CDR2 YFSETQ come from the germline V gene. The CDR3 sequence is CASSLGLAGGQETQYF. CDR3 DNA sequence: TGCGCCAGCAGCTTGGGGCTAGCGGGGGGGCAAGAGACCCAGTACTTC. The full variable domain, its missing parts supplied by reference TRBV5-1 and TRBJ2-5, is KAGVTQTPRYLIKTRGQQVTLSCSPISGHRSVSWYQQTPGQGLQFLFEYFSETQRNKGNFPGRFSGRQFSNSRSEMNVSTLELGDSALYLCASSLGLAGGQETQYFGPGTRLLVL.

The chain combines TRBV5-6 with TRBJ1-1, with TRBD1 as a possible D gene (6 bases). Germline lookup yields CDR1 SGHDT and CDR2 YYEEEE. Trimming took off 3 bases at V and 0 bases at J, with 12 bases between the two ends. The CDR3 extends over 15 amino acids. The CDR3 bases are TGTGCCAGCAGCTCGCGGGGGCGACTGAACACTGAAGCTTTCTTT. Protein product: CASSSRGRLNTEAFF.

The V and J genes are TRBV27 and TRBJ1-1, with a tentative D call TRBD1 (6 bases). Germline assignment: CDR1 MNHEY and CDR2 SMNVEV (reference sequence). The CDR3 contains 13 residues. V was clipped by 3 bases and J by 5 bases, with 10 bases between them. CDR3 nucleotide sequence: TGTGCCAGCAGTTTGAGGGGGACGACTGAAGCTTTCTTT. It specifies CASSLRGTTEAFF.

This chain connects TRBV2 to TRBJ1-5; D uncertain. Germline-derived CDR1 and CDR2 are SNHLY and FYNNEI. V was trimmed by 6 bases and J by 4 bases, leaving 13 bases between them. The CDR3 length is 14 residues. The CDR3 loop reads CASSVHEENQPQHF. Here the CDR3 DNA reads TGTGCCAGCAGCGTACATGAGGAAAATCAGCCCCAGCATTTT.

The chain is built from TRBV4-1 and TRBJ2-4, with 9 bases that match TRBD2. This CDR3 region has 19 residues. V was pared by 0 bases and J by 0 bases, with 9 bases of the junction left unmatched. Germline lookup yields CDR1 MGHRA and CDR2 YSYEKL. CDR3 coding DNA: TGCGCCAGCAGCCAAGAAGGTGTAGCGGGGGCGCTAGCCAAAAACATTCAGTACTTC. Its protein is CASSQEGVAGALAKNIQYF.